This record concerns one T cell receptor beta chain sequence. The record originates from a study of control samples from healthy donors and cancer patients. This CDR3 is 21 amino acids long. Germline CDR1 and CDR2: LNHDA and SQIVND (reference sequence). Germline trimming cut 3 bases from V and 0 bases from J; bases unmatched to any gene: 11. Profiled with immunoSEQ multiplex PCR; TCRdb holds only in-frame clones, not every one. The sample comprises some 96,000 clones, about 88% of which are singletons, and about 18% rests with the top ten. The specimen was blood. The V call is TRBV19, the J call TRBJ2-1; 16 nucleotides line up with TRBD2. The clonotype originates from a woman between 50 and 59 years old in good health. For the CDR3, the DNA is TGTGCCAGTAGTATTAGGGGACTAGCGGGAGGGCCAGGTGGCTCCTACAATGAGCAGTTCTTC. It yields the protein CASSIRGLAGGPGGSYNEQFF.